These T cell receptor beta chains were read from a single sample in a study of cytomegalovirus exposure and HLA in healthy donors. The data were produced by immunoSEQ multiplex PCR, yet TCRdb's version contains in-frame clones alone and is incomplete. The sample contains a few hundred thousand clones, nearly 95% of which appear only once. Source material: PBMCs. The receptor set was obtained from a girl aged 2-15 years in good health and CMV-seronegative. Both conserved end residues are part of each CDR3. Fields, in order: CDR3 DNA, CDR3 protein, clone size, J gene, V gene, D gene. The D gene is left open where the match is weak. Clone size is given for some rows only: seen once, a few or many times, or a class if the clone is expanded.

TGTGCCAGCAGCGTAGCTACGGGGGGGCCGACAGAGACCCAGTACTTC,CASSVATGGPTETQYF,once,TRBJ2-5,TRBV9,TRBD2
TGTGCCAGCAGCCCGGGGACACTAGCGGGGGTTAATGAGCAGTTCTTC,CASSPGTLAGVNEQFF,.,TRBJ2-1,TRBV7-9,TRBD2
TGTGCCAGTAGTCCAAGGGACTTGAGTTACGAGCAGTACTTC,CASSPRDLSYEQYF,.,TRBJ2-7,TRBV19,.
TGTGCCAGCAGCTTGAGTAGGGGACAGGGGGATCAGCCCCAGCATTTT,CASSLSRGQGDQPQHF,.,TRBJ1-5,TRBV5-6,TRBD1
TGTTCCAGCAGCTCCTTCCGGACAGTCATCGGTATCGAGCAGTACTTC,CSSSSFRTVIGIEQYF,.,TRBJ2-7,TRBV7-9,.
TGTGCCATCAGTGGGGCAGCAACTAATGAAAAACTGTTTTTT,CAISGAATNEKLFF,.,TRBJ1-4,TRBV10-3,.
TGTGCCAGCAGCCCAAGAGCTAGGATATCAGATACGCAGTATTTT,CASSPRARISDTQYF,once,TRBJ2-3,TRBV14,.
TGCGCCAGCAGCTGGTCTAGCGGGGGGGCGCCCGGGGAGCTGTTTTTT,CASSWSSGGAPGELFF,.,TRBJ2-2,TRBV5-1,TRBD2
TGTGCCAGCAGTCCCCGAGGGACGGGGGGCGAAAAACTGTTTTTT,CASSPRGTGGEKLFF,.,TRBJ1-4,TRBV27,.
TGTGCCAGTAGCTCCGGGACAGGGAAATCTTTGTTTTTTGGCTACACCTTC,CASSSGTGKSLFFGYTF,.,TRBJ1-2,TRBV19,TRBD1
TGTGCCAGCACCGGCGGGGCCGGGACTATCGTGGGGGAGCTGTTTTTT,CASTGGAGTIVGELFF,.,TRBJ2-2,TRBV5-4,TRBD2
TGTGCCTGGAGGGGAGCGGGGGGTTACAATGAGCAGTTCTTC,CAWRGAGGYNEQFF,.,TRBJ2-1,TRBV30,TRBD2
TGTGCCAGCAGTCTAGCGGGGGCTCAGCCCCAGCATTTT,CASSLAGAQPQHF,.,TRBJ1-5,TRBV9,.
TGTGCCAGCAGCCAAAAAACCACTCCGCACCTCAATGAGCAGTTCTTC,CASSQKTTPHLNEQFF,.,TRBJ2-1,TRBV7-9,.
TGTGCCAGCAGCGTGGGACAGCTGAACACTGAAGCTTTCTTT,CASSVGQLNTEAFF,.,TRBJ1-1,TRBV11-1,TRBD1
TGTGCCAGCAGGGGTTTAACTGGCCCGGGGGAGTCCTACGAGCAGTACTTC,CASRGLTGPGESYEQYF,.,TRBJ2-7,TRBV2,.
TGTGCCAGTAGTACGCTAGAGCATGGTACGCAGTATTTT,CASSTLEHGTQYF,.,TRBJ2-3,TRBV19,.